This TCR beta chain was profiled in a study of blood T cell repertoires in COVID-19. At the level of the study: Acute and convalescent COVID-19 samples came from the United States, Italy and Spain.

This CDR3 spans 13 amino acids. Germline V gives CDR1 SGHTA, CDR2 FQGTGA. Trimming at V came to 6 bases and at J to 3 bases, leaving 2 bases not matched to a gene. TCRdb keeps only in-frame clones here, not all; method: immunoSEQ multiplex PCR. The data hold a few hundred thousand clones, with 65% to 90% observed a single time. Individuals aged about 18 to 89 years were recruited from about two dozen US areas. This sequence originates from a woman between 35 and 50 years old with acute COVID-19. V is TRBV7-3 and J is TRBJ2-3, with 8 bases lining up with TRBD2. The source material was PBMCs or T cells enriched from blood (not recorded which). This CDR3 reads CASSSSGTDTQYF. The DNA of the CDR3 is TGTGCCAGCAGTTCTAGCGGGACAGATACGCAGTATTTT.